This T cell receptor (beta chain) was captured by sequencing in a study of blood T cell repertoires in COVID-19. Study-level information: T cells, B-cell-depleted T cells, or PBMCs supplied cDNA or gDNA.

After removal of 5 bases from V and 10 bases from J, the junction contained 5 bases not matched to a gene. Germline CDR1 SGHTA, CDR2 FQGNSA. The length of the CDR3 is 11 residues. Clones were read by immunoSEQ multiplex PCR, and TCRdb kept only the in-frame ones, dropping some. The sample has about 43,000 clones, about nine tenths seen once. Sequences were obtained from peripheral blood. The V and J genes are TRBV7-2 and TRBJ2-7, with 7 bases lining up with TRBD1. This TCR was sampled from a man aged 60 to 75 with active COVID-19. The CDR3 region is CASSLDRVQYF. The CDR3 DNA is TGTGCCAGCAGCCTAGACAGGGTACAGTACTTC.